The source of this TCR beta chain is a study of glioma-infiltrating T cells. The V gene's germline CDR1 is MNHNS and CDR2 SASEGT. This CDR3 has 17 amino acids. J gave up 3 bases and V 6 bases, and 16 bases lay outside the gene matches. Study-wide points: Very few CDR3 sequences were shared between tissue and blood. Non-neoplastic patients had below-expected tissue-blood divergence, while all gliomas exceeded expectation.

This clonotype was seen a handful of times. Its antigen is unknown. A much more abundant neighbour one base away suggests this may be a read error. The iRepertoire nested amplicon-rescue multiplex PCR amplified TCR alpha and beta CDR3s from RNA. TCRdb reanalysed the multiplex PCR reads using MiXCR and keeps one entry per CDR3 protein. The sample carries under 200,000 distinct CDR3 sequences, around 42% recorded once. This receptor was obtained from a human donor with low-grade glioma or glioblastoma, undergoing nonglioma brain surgery, or in good health (not recorded which). The sequencing sample was made of glioma tissue, nonneoplastic brain tissue, or PBMCs (not recorded which). The rearrangement joins TRBV6-1 to TRBJ2-7, with 8 nucleotides matching TRBD1. DNA for the CDR3: TGTGCCAGCAGGGGACTGACAGGGGCGAATTTTCACTACGAGCAGTACTTC. Encoded protein: CASRGLTGANFHYEQYF.